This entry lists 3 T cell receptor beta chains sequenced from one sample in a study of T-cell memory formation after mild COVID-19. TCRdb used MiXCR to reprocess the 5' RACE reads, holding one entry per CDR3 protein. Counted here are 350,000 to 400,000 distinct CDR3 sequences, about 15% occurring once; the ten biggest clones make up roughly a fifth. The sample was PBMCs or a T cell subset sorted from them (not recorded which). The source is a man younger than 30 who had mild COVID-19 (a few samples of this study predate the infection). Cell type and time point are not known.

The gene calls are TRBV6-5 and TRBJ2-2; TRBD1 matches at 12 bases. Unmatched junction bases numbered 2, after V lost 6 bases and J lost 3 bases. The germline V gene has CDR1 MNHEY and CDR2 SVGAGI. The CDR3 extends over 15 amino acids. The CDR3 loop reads CASRGQGAYTGELFF. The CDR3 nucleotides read TGTGCCAGCAGGGGACAGGGGGCTTACACCGGGGAGCTGTTTTTT.

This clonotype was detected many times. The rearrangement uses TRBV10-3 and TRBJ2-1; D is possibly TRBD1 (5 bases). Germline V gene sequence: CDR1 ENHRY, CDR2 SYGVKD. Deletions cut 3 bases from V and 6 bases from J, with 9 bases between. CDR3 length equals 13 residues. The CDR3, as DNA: TGTGCCATCAGTGAAGGACAAGCCAATGAGCAGTTCTTC. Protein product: CAISEGQANEQFF.

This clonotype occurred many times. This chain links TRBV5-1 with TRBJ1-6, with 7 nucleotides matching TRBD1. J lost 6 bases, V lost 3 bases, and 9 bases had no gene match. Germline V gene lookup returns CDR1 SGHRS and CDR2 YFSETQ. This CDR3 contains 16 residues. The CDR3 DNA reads TGCGCCAGCAGCTCCCACCGGGACAGCTTTAATTCACCCCTCCACTTT. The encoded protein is CASSSHRDSFNSPLHF. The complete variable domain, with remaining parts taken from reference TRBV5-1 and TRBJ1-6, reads KAGVTQTPRYLIKTRGQQVTLSCSPISGHRSVSWYQQTPGQGLQFLFEYFSETQRNKGNFPGRFSGRQFSNSRSEMNVSTLELGDSALYLCASSSHRDSFNSPLHFGNGTRLTVT.